Listed below are T cell receptor beta chains from one sample, sequenced in a study of human T cells and chemical hapten exposure. Using its own MiXCR run on the RACE reads, TCRdb lists one record per CDR3 protein. The sample has tens of thousands of distinct CDR3 sequences, around an eighth seen once. Sequencing was performed on whole blood, taken in connection with sensitization to the hapten diphenylcyclopropenone (DPC). These receptor sequences come from a man between 25 and 39 years old with alopecia areata. Some clones in this sample may be carry-over from other donors' samples. Each CDR3 is given with its conserved first and last residue. The D gene is left open where the match is weak. Some rows have no size entry. The others give once, few or many, or a class for an expanded clone.

J: TRBJ2-5
V: TRBV5-1
D: TRBD1
length: 13
size: .
DNA: TGCGCCAGCAGCCCGGACAGGGCCGAGACCCAGTACTTC
CDR3: CASSPDRAETQYF

J: TRBJ1-6
V: TRBV5-3
D: .
length: 15
size: many
DNA: TGTGCCAGAAGCTTGCCGAGACGGGAAAATTCACCCCTCCACTTT
CDR3: CARSLPRRENSPLHF

J: TRBJ2-5
V: TRBV5-4
D: TRBD1
length: 13
size: few
DNA: TGTGCCAGCAGCTTCACAGGGGGAGAGACCCAGTACTTC
CDR3: CASSFTGGETQYF

J: TRBJ1-2
V: TRBV3-1
D: TRBD1
length: 14
size: few
DNA: TGTGCCAGCAGCCAGAGGACAGGGAAGGATGGCTACACCTTC
CDR3: CASSQRTGKDGYTF

J: TRBJ2-3
V: TRBV20-1
D: TRBD1
length: 17
size: many
DNA: TGCAGTGCTAGCCCTACGGGGCCAGGGGGAACCACAGATACGCAGTATTTT
CDR3: CSASPTGPGGTTDTQYF

J: TRBJ2-2
V: TRBV11-2
D: .
length: 15
size: .
DNA: TGTGCCAGCAGCTTGGACAGCGCGAACACCGGGGAGCTGTTTTTT
CDR3: CASSLDSANTGELFF

J: TRBJ2-3
V: TRBV19
D: .
length: 16
size: many
DNA: TGTGCCAGTAGTATAGGGGGCGGGGGCCCCACAGATACGCAGTATTTT
CDR3: CASSIGGGGPTDTQYF

J: TRBJ2-7
V: TRBV9
D: TRBD1
length: 14
size: .
DNA: TGTGCCAGCAGCCTCTTCGACAGGGTGGGGGAGCAGTACTTC
CDR3: CASSLFDRVGEQYF

J: TRBJ2-5
V: TRBV29-1
D: .
length: 12
size: few
DNA: TGCAGCGTTGATAAGTACCAAGAGACCCAGTACTTC
CDR3: CSVDKYQETQYF

J: TRBJ2-3
V: TRBV7-9
D: .
length: 17
size: .
DNA: TGTGCCAGCAGCCCGCGTGACAGGAGAGGAAACACAGATACGCAGTATTTT
CDR3: CASSPRDRRGNTDTQYF

J: TRBJ2-1
V: TRBV4-3
D: TRBD2
length: 16
size: few
DNA: TGCGCCAGCAGCCAAGATTGGCGGGGGGGTTACAATGAGCAGTTCTTC
CDR3: CASSQDWRGGYNEQFF

J: TRBJ1-3
V: TRBV7-2
D: .
length: 13
size: many
DNA: TGTGCCAGCAGCCCCACCCCTGGAAACACCATATATTTT
CDR3: CASSPTPGNTIYF

J: TRBJ2-7
V: TRBV6-2/TRBV6-3
D: .
length: 16
size: many
DNA: TGTGCCAGCAGTTACGATATTGGTACCCCTTCCTACGAGCAGTACTTC
CDR3: CASSYDIGTPSYEQYF

J: TRBJ1-5
V: TRBV6-2/TRBV6-3
D: .
length: 15
size: many
DNA: TGTGCCAGCAGCTCCGGGACAATCAGCAATCAGCCCCAGCATTTT
CDR3: CASSSGTISNQPQHF

J: TRBJ2-5
V: TRBV11-1
D: TRBD1
length: 15
size: .
DNA: TGTGCCAGCAGTCGCGCAGGGGGCGAGGTCGAGACCCAGTACTTC
CDR3: CASSRAGGEVETQYF

J: TRBJ1-5
V: TRBV20-1
D: TRBD1
length: 14
size: many
DNA: TGCAGTGCTAGTTCAACAGGGGGAAGACAGCCCCAGCATTTT
CDR3: CSASSTGGRQPQHF

J: TRBJ2-3
V: TRBV29-1
D: .
length: 14
size: many
DNA: TGCAGCGTTGATGGTCAGTTTAGCACAGATACGCAGTATTTT
CDR3: CSVDGQFSTDTQYF

J: TRBJ2-7
V: TRBV29-1
D: .
length: 15
size: .
DNA: TGCAGCGCCGAAAGTGGGGATTTGAGCTCCTACGAGCAGTACTTC
CDR3: CSAESGDLSSYEQYF

J: TRBJ1-1
V: TRBV29-1
D: .
length: 13
size: few
DNA: TGCAGCGCCGGCTGGGGGGCCGACACTGAAGCTTTCTTT
CDR3: CSAGWGADTEAFF

J: TRBJ1-2
V: TRBV5-1
D: .
length: 11
size: .
DNA: TGCGCCAGCAGGTCGCCCTATGGCTACACCTTC
CDR3: CASRSPYGYTF

J: TRBJ2-2
V: TRBV9
D: TRBD1
length: 15
size: .
DNA: TGTGCCAGCAGCGCTAGACAGGGGGCGACCGGGGAGCTGTTTTTT
CDR3: CASSARQGATGELFF

J: TRBJ2-2
V: TRBV3-1
D: TRBD2
length: 15
size: few
DNA: TGTGCCAGCAGCAGACTAGCGGGGGGTCCCGGGGAGCTGTTTTTT
CDR3: CASSRLAGGPGELFF

J: TRBJ2-5
V: TRBV3-1
D: .
length: 17
size: .
DNA: TGTGCCAGCAGCCAAGATGGTTACATCCCCTTGAAAGAGACCCAGTACTTC
CDR3: CASSQDGYIPLKETQYF

J: TRBJ2-5
V: TRBV28
D: .
length: 12
size: many
DNA: TGTGCCAGCAGTCCCTGGGAAGAGACCCAGTACTTC
CDR3: CASSPWEETQYF

J: TRBJ2-3
V: TRBV29-1
D: TRBD1
length: 12
size: few
DNA: TGCAGCGAAAGACAGGGCTCAGATACGCAGTATTTT
CDR3: CSERQGSDTQYF

J: TRBJ2-2
V: TRBV28
D: .
length: 14
size: many
DNA: TGTGCCAGCAGTTTAACGGGGACCGCCGGGGAGCTGTTTTTT
CDR3: CASSLTGTAGELFF

J: TRBJ1-5
V: TRBV5-1
D: .
length: 15
size: .
DNA: TGCGCCAGCAGCTTGGGGGGAAAGCCAAATCAGCCCCAGCATTTT
CDR3: CASSLGGKPNQPQHF

J: TRBJ2-3
V: TRBV6-2/TRBV6-3
D: .
length: 18
size: few
DNA: TGTGCCAGCAGTTACTCAAGAAGGACTATTGGGCTCACAGATACGCAGTATTTT
CDR3: CASSYSRRTIGLTDTQYF

J: TRBJ2-1
V: TRBV6-1
D: TRBD2
length: 15
size: once
DNA: TGTGCCAGCAGGACTAGCGGGGGCATCAACAATGAGCAGTTCTTC
CDR3: CASRTSGGINNEQFF

J: TRBJ1-4
V: TRBV10-3
D: .
length: 16
size: many
DNA: TGTGCCATCAGTGAGTCAGTAGTAGAGAAGGGCGAAAAACTGTTTTTT
CDR3: CAISESVVEKGEKLFF

J: TRBJ2-1
V: TRBV7-2
D: .
length: 13
size: few
DNA: TGTGCCAGCAGCCCCCGGGTAGCCAATGAGCAGTTCTTC
CDR3: CASSPRVANEQFF

J: TRBJ2-3
V: TRBV28
D: TRBD2
length: 15
size: many
DNA: TGTGCCAGCAGTCCCCCTAGCGGAAGCACAGATACGCAGTATTTT
CDR3: CASSPPSGSTDTQYF

J: TRBJ2-1
V: TRBV10-2
D: .
length: 16
size: .
DNA: TGCGCCAGCAGTGAGGAGCGCCCTAGATCCTACAATGAGCAGTTCTTC
CDR3: CASSEERPRSYNEQFF

J: TRBJ2-3
V: TRBV6-2/TRBV6-3
D: TRBD1
length: 16
size: many
DNA: TGTGCCCTTGACGGGTCAAGGGGGCCTCGCACAGATACGCAGTATTTT
CDR3: CALDGSRGPRTDTQYF

J: TRBJ2-7
V: TRBV7-2
D: TRBD1
length: 15
size: .
DNA: TGTGCCAGCAGCTTACGGTCGTACAGGGGGGACGAGCAGTACTTC
CDR3: CASSLRSYRGDEQYF

J: TRBJ1-1
V: TRBV27
D: .
length: 17
size: few
DNA: TGTGCCAGCAGCCCGGGCCGCTGGTTTGAGATGAACACTGAAGCTTTCTTT
CDR3: CASSPGRWFEMNTEAFF

J: TRBJ2-7
V: TRBV18
D: TRBD1
length: 12
size: many
DNA: TGTGCCAGCTCCCCGACAGGGGCCGAGCAGTACTTC
CDR3: CASSPTGAEQYF

J: TRBJ2-1
V: TRBV7-8
D: .
length: 19
size: .
DNA: TGTGCCAGCAGCCTGCAACGGACTATTGTACTCCTTTCCTACAATGAGCAGTTCTTC
CDR3: CASSLQRTIVLLSYNEQFF

J: TRBJ2-7
V: TRBV28
D: TRBD1
length: 13
size: many
DNA: TGTGCCAGTACTTCGCCCAGGGGGCGCGAGCAGTACTTC
CDR3: CASTSPRGREQYF

J: TRBJ1-2
V: TRBV29-1
D: TRBD1
length: 13
size: .
DNA: TGCAGCGTGGCGGGACAGGGAGACTATGGCTACACCTTC
CDR3: CSVAGQGDYGYTF

J: TRBJ1-3
V: TRBV15
D: TRBD1
length: 16
size: .
DNA: TGTGCCACCAGCAGGGACAGGGGTTTCTCTGGAAACACCATATATTTT
CDR3: CATSRDRGFSGNTIYF

J: TRBJ2-2
V: TRBV12-3/TRBV12-4
D: TRBD1
length: 15
size: few
DNA: TGTGCCAGCAGTTTCGACAGGGCGGTCACCGGGGAGCTGTTTTTT
CDR3: CASSFDRAVTGELFF

J: TRBJ2-1
V: TRBV20-1
D: .
length: 11
size: many
DNA: TGCAGTGCTAGGGGGTACAATGAGCAGTTCTTC
CDR3: CSARGYNEQFF

J: TRBJ2-5
V: TRBV7-2
D: TRBD2
length: 15
size: many
DNA: TGTGCCAGCAGCCCCCAGCGGGGGGAAGGGGAGACCCAGTACTTC
CDR3: CASSPQRGEGETQYF

J: TRBJ1-2
V: TRBV6-5
D: .
length: 13
size: once
DNA: TGTGCCAGCAGTTACCCTGGACAGTATGGCTACACCTTC
CDR3: CASSYPGQYGYTF

J: TRBJ2-7
V: TRBV3-1
D: TRBD2
length: 13
size: many
DNA: TGTGCCAGCAGTGCCCCCGGGAGGAACGAGCAGTACTTC
CDR3: CASSAPGRNEQYF

J: TRBJ2-7
V: TRBV11-1
D: TRBD1
length: 14
size: many
DNA: TGTGCCAGCAGCTGGGGACAGGGCTCCTACGAGCAGTACTTC
CDR3: CASSWGQGSYEQYF

J: TRBJ2-6
V: TRBV19
D: .
length: 14
size: many
DNA: TGTGCCAGTAGTATCGGGTCAGGGGCCAACGTCCTGACTTTC
CDR3: CASSIGSGANVLTF

J: TRBJ1-4
V: TRBV4-3
D: .
length: 20
size: many
DNA: TGCGCCAGCAGCCAAGAGGGAAGCTGGGAAATAGGGAGAGGGACGAAAAAACTGTTTTTT
CDR3: CASSQEGSWEIGRGTKKLFF

J: TRBJ1-5
V: TRBV19
D: TRBD1
length: 15
size: many
DNA: TGTGCCAGTAGTTACAGGGGGCGTAGCAATCAGCCCCAGCATTTT
CDR3: CASSYRGRSNQPQHF

J: TRBJ1-2
V: TRBV12-3/TRBV12-4
D: TRBD1
length: 14
size: .
DNA: TGTGCCAGCAGTCAAGGACAGGGGGCGTTTGGCTACACCTTC
CDR3: CASSQGQGAFGYTF

J: TRBJ2-7
V: TRBV7-3
D: TRBD2
length: 15
size: .
DNA: TGTGCCAGCAGCCCTGGACTAGGGAGCTCCTACGAGCAGTACTTC
CDR3: CASSPGLGSSYEQYF

J: TRBJ2-1
V: TRBV4-2
D: TRBD1
length: 19
size: .
DNA: TGTGCCAGCAGCCGGTTGGACAGGGCCGATACGACGTCCCAAAATGAGCAGTTCTTC
CDR3: CASSRLDRADTTSQNEQFF

J: TRBJ2-7
V: TRBV7-2
D: TRBD2
length: 18
size: many
DNA: TGTGCCAGCAGCGCGGGAGCCGGACTAGCGGGGTTCTCCTACGAGCAGTACTTC
CDR3: CASSAGAGLAGFSYEQYF

J: TRBJ1-2
V: TRBV18
D: .
length: 17
size: many
DNA: TGTGCCAGCTCCGATAACGGACCGCTCCCATTGTTCTATGGCTACACCTTC
CDR3: CASSDNGPLPLFYGYTF

J: TRBJ1-5
V: TRBV28
D: TRBD1
length: 17
size: .
DNA: TGTGCCAGCAGTTTAGAAACAGGGGGAGGACGCAATCAGCCCCAGCATTTT
CDR3: CASSLETGGGRNQPQHF

J: TRBJ2-1
V: TRBV20-1
D: .
length: 15
size: few
DNA: TGCAGCACCCCGTCCCGGGGTCGCCCCTCAAATGAGCAGTTCTTC
CDR3: CSTPSRGRPSNEQFF